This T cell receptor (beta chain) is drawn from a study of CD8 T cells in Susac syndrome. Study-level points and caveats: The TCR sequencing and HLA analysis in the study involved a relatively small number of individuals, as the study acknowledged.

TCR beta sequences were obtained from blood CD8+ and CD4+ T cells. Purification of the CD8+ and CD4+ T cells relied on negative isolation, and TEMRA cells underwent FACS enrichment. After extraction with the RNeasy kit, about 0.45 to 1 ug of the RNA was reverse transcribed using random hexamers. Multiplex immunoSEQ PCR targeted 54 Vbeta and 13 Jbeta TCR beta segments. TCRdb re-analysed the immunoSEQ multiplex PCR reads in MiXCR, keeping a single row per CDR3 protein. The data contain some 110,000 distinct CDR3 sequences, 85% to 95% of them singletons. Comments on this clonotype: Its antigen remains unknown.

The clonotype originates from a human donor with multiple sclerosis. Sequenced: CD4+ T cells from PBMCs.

The CDR3 DNA sequence: TGTGCCAGCAGTTACAGATGGCAGGGACAAAGTACTAATGAAAAACTGTTTTTT. Protein sequence: CASSYRWQGQSTNEKLFF. The rearrangement joins TRBV6-5 to TRBJ1-4; perhaps TRBD1 as D (6 bases). V lost 2 bases and J lost 2, with 18 bases in between. Germline CDR1 is MNHEY and CDR2 is SVGAGI. The CDR3 is 18 residues long.